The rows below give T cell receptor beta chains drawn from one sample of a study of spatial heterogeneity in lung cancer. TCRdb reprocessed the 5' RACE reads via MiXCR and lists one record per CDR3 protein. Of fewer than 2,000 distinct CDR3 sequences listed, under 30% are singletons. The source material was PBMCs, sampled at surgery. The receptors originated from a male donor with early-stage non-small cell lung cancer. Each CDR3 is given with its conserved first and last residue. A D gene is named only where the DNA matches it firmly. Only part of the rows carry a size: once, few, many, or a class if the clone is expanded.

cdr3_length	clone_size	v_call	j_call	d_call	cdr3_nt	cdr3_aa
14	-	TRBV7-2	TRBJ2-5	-	TGTGCCAGCAGCTTAGTCGCCCCCCGCGGGACCCAGTACTTC	CASSLVAPRGTQYF
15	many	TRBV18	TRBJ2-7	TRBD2	TGTGCCAGCTCAACCGGACTAGCGGGGGACGGCGAGCAGTACTTC	CASSTGLAGDGEQYF
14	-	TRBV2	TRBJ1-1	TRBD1	TGTGCCAGCTCTCGGACAGGGTCGACCACTGAAGCTTTCTTT	CASSRTGSTTEAFF
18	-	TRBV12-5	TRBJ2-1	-	TGTGCTAGTGGTTTGGGAAAGAAAGATAGACACGAAGTCAATGAGCAGTTCTTC	CASGLGKKDRHEVNEQFF
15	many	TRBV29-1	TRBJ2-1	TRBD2	TGCAGCGTACGGAGGCTTAGCGGGGGGGTCAATGAGCAGTTCTTC	CSVRRLSGGVNEQFF
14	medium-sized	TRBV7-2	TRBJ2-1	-	TGTGCCAGCAGCAGGACCAGGAGCTACAATGAGCAGTTCTTC	CASSRTRSYNEQFF
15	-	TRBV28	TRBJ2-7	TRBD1	TGTGCCAGCAGAGAACGGGACAGGGGATTGGAAGAGCAGTACTTC	CASRERDRGLEEQYF
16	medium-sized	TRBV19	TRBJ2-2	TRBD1	TGTGCCAGTAGGTACGGACAGGGGGCTCAGACCGGGGAGCTGTTTTTT	CASRYGQGAQTGELFF
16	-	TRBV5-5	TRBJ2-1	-	TGTGCCAGCAGCCCGGGGGATCACAGCTCCTACAATGAGCAGTTCTTC	CASSPGDHSSYNEQFF
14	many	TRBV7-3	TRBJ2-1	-	TGTGCCAGCAGCTTACTGGGCTCCTACAATGAGCAGTTCTTC	CASSLLGSYNEQFF